This TCR beta chain comes out of a study of cytomegalovirus exposure and HLA in healthy donors. The study, taken as a whole, reports: Versus the roughly 670-donor mean, an Asian-associated ancestry cluster reportedly showed fewer N-insertions in a later analysis. The study labeled fewer than 200 TCR beta chains cytomegalovirus-associated.

CDR3 length: 13 residues. Germline V lookup: CDR1 SGHNT, CDR2 YYREEE (reference sequence). Trimming took 5 bases from V and 10 from J; bases not matched to a gene: 6. PCR employed 60 Vbeta and 13 Jbeta primers. Method: immunoSEQ multiplex PCR; TCRdb's copy keeps in-frame clones and lacks some. The repertoire has about 240,000 clones, around 78% of them found once; the top ten carry 0.47%. This clone was recorded once. The antigen remains undetermined. This TCR derives from a boy aged 5-17 years in good health and CMV-seronegative. Specimen: PBMCs. The V gene is TRBV5-4, the J gene TRBJ2-1; 10 bases align to TRBD2. The chain's CDR3 is CASRASGSREQFF. For the CDR3, the DNA is TGTGCCAGCAGGGCTAGCGGGAGTCGGGAGCAGTTCTTC.